This entry lists 6 T cell receptor beta chains sequenced from one sample in a study of control samples from healthy donors and cancer patients. Data came from immunoSEQ multiplex PCR; TCRdb stores just in-frame clones and leaves some out. The repertoire holds 50,000 to 55,000 clones, with 85% to 95% as singletons. Material: blood. The receptor source for this set is a man aged 25-40 years in good health.

This clone was recorded only once. The chain links TRBV27 to TRBJ2-1, with 11 bases matching TRBD2. This CDR3 contains 14 residues. CDR1 MNHEY and CDR2 SMNVEV come from the germline V gene (reference sequence). V gave up 3 bases and J gave up 7 bases; unmatched junction bases: 2. This CDR3 reads CASSFSGRGNEQFF. The CDR3 DNA follows: TGTGCCAGCAGTTTTAGCGGGAGGGGGAATGAGCAGTTCTTC.

V gene TRBV6-2 or TRBV6-3 combines with J gene TRBJ1-5; 11 bases agree with TRBD1. V shed 2 bases, J shed 4 bases, and the junction held 4 bases outside the gene matches. CDR3 length: 16 amino acids. Germline CDR1 is MNHEY and CDR2 is SVGEGT. DNA for the CDR3: TGTGCCAGCAGTTACCCGGGACAGGGGGGAAATCAGCCCCAGCATTTT. It is translated as CASSYPGQGGNQPQHF.

The CDR3 nucleotides read TGTGCCAGCAGGGGGACAGTTTATAATTCACCCCTCCACTTT. It translates to CASRGTVYNSPLHF. This chain connects TRBV28 to TRBJ1-6; TRBD1 agrees at 7 bases. This CDR3 spans 14 amino acids. Germline assignment: CDR1 MDHEN and CDR2 SYDVKM. Germline trimming cut 6 bases from V and 4 bases from J; bases unmatched to any gene: 3. The whole variable domain, filled in from reference TRBV28 and TRBJ1-6, reads DVKVTQSSRYLVKRTGEKVFLECVQDMDHENMFWYRQDPGLGLRLIYFSYDVKMKEKGDIPEGYSVSREKKERFSLILESASTNQTSMYLCASRGTVYNSPLHFGNGTRLTVT.

The chain recombines TRBV3-1 (or the pseudogene TRBV3-2) with TRBJ1-1; no clear D gene. V lost 2 bases and J lost 1, with 5 bases in between. Germline values: CDR1 LGHDT, CDR2 YNNKEL (reference sequence). The CDR3 length is 13 residues. In nucleotides, the CDR3 is TGTGCCAGCAGCCAATCCGCGAACACTGAAGCTTTCTTT. Translating gives CASSQSANTEAFF.

The chain has TRBV19 and TRBJ2-5, with D tentatively TRBD1 or TRBD2 (5 bases each). Trimming stripped 4 bases from V and 2 bases from J, with 17 bases between. This CDR3 spans 16 amino acids. Per germline, CDR1 LNHDA and CDR2 SQIVND (reference sequence). The CDR3 nucleotides read TGTGCCAGTAGTAGAGGGGATAAGGTGGGGCAAGAGACCCAGTACTTC. Encoded protein: CASSRGDKVGQETQYF.

This clone was found once. The chain combines TRBV5-1 with TRBJ1-6; 7 positions match TRBD1. Germline V gives CDR1 SGHRS, CDR2 YFSETQ. The V segment lost 2 bases and the J segment 8 bases; nucleotides outside the gene matches: 13. The CDR3 runs to 17 residues. The chain's CDR3 is CASSFSQGGDLDSPLHF. DNA for the CDR3: TGCGCCAGCAGCTTCAGCCAGGGGGGCGATTTGGATTCACCCCTCCACTTT.